This TCR beta chain was profiled in a study of blood T cell repertoires in COVID-19. As for the study in general: There were acute and convalescent COVID-19 samples, and they came from the United States, Italy and Spain.

Germline V gives CDR1 GTSNPN, CDR2 SVGIG (reference sequence). CDR3 length: 14 amino acids. The V and J ends lost 1 base and 1 base respectively, with 9 bases between them. Methods used by the authors: Estimation of nucleated cell counts relied on the amplification of reference gene primers. The assay was immunoSEQ multiplex PCR, and TCRdb's table has in-frame clones only and misses some. That table gives V, J and clone size, and the DNA gave D and trimming. In the table there are 250,000 to 400,000 clones, about 90% of which are singletons. Followed longitudinally, the Seattle patients had been enrolled during active infection.

This sequence originates from a woman in her thirties with COVID-19, enrolled during active disease. Sequencing used peripheral blood. V gene TRBV30 combines with J gene TRBJ2-3; D gene ambiguous. The CDR3 reads CAWSGTEGTDTQYF. In nucleotides, the CDR3 is TGTGCCTGGAGTGGAACAGAAGGCACAGATACGCAGTATTTT.